Below are 6 T cell receptor beta chains sequenced from a single sample in a study of shared clonotypes between healthy human individuals. Produced via immunoSEQ multiplex PCR; TCRdb's table is partial and in-frame only. The data hold under 850,000 clones, with roughly 72% observed a single time. Specimen: memory CD4+ T cells sorted from blood. The sample's subset: CD45RA-negative fraction. These receptors all stem from a woman aged 25-40 years in good health.

This clone was counted once. The chain is built from TRBV9 and TRBJ2-7, with 10 bases matching TRBD2. V dropped 2 bases and J dropped 3; count of bases not matched to a gene: 17. Germline assignment: CDR1 SGDLS and CDR2 YYNGEE. This CDR3 spans 19 amino acids. CDR3 sequence: CASSVDTGTSAKNCYEQYF. As DNA, the CDR3 is TGTGCCAGCAGCGTCGATACCGGGACTAGCGCCAAGAATTGCTACGAGCAGTACTTC. Variable domain in full (rest from reference TRBV9 and TRBJ2-7): DSGVTQTPKHLITATGQRVTLRCSPRSGDLSVYWYQQSLDQGLQFLIQYYNGEERAKGNILERFSAQQFPDLHSELNLSSLELGDSALYFCASSVDTGTSAKNCYEQYFGPGTRLTVT.

V usage is TRBV6-4 and J usage is TRBJ1-2, with 9 positions matching TRBD1. The V gene end was trimmed by 6 bases and the J gene end by 7 bases; junction bases not matched to a gene: 12. Per germline, CDR1 MRHNA and CDR2 SNTAGT. This CDR3 is 15 amino acids long. CDR3 in DNA: TGTGCCAGCAGACCCTCCGGGACAGGGAGAGGTGGCTACACCTTC. Encoded protein: CASRPSGTGRGGYTF.

J is TRBJ1-4 and V is TRBV5-1, with D tentatively TRBD1 (5 bases). Germline V gene data show CDR1 as SGHRS and CDR2 as YFSETQ. Between the trimmed V and J ends, which lost 2 bases and 3 bases, there was a span of 17 bases. The CDR3 contains 17 residues. The CDR3 loop reads CASSFSPGTASNEKLFF. DNA of the CDR3: TGCGCCAGCAGCTTCTCACCGGGGACCGCTTCTAATGAAAAACTGTTTTTT.

J is TRBJ2-7 and V is TRBV5-4; 8 bases are shared with TRBD1. The CDR3 loop spans 16 amino acids. The germline V gene has CDR1 SGHNT and CDR2 YYREEE (reference sequence). Unmatched junction bases numbered 9, after V lost 0 bases and J lost 4 bases. The DNA of the CDR3 is TGTGCCAGCAGCTTGGGCGGACAGGGCATTCTGTACGAGCAGTACTTC. The encoded protein is CASSLGGQGILYEQYF.

The sample holds many counts of this clone. The V and J genes are TRBV18 and TRBJ1-1; a weak D match, TRBD1 (6 bases). The CDR3 contains 15 residues. V was trimmed by 3 bases and J by 0 bases, leaving 11 bases between them. Germline assignment: CDR1 KGHSH and CDR2 LQKENI. As DNA, the CDR3 is TGTGCCAGCTCACCTCGGACAGATATGAACACTGAAGCTTTCTTT. This translates into CASSPRTDMNTEAFF.

This clone showed up just a few times. The rearrangement joins TRBV6-1 to TRBJ1-2; D not resolved. Germline CDR1 and CDR2: MNHNS and SASEGT. CDR3 length equals 13 residues. V was shortened by 5 bases and J by 6 bases, with 13 bases between the two germline ends. The CDR3 DNA reads TGTGCCAGCAGTTCGGACCCGTCCCATGGCTACACCTTC. This translates into CASSSDPSHGYTF.